This T cell receptor beta chain was found in a study of immune characteristics of hereditary and idiopathic chronic pancreatitis. Background on the whole study: Local pancreatic immune cells and TCRbeta repertoires were profiled in hereditary and idiopathic chronic pancreatitis and were compared with control organ donor pancreases. The gDNA-based approach was selected because minimal in vitro experimental manipulation of pancreas-infiltrating T cells was involved. TCRbeta sequencing included 5 control pancreases, seven or eight pancreases with hereditary chronic pancreatitis and roughly 6 pancreases with idiopathic chronic pancreatitis. Findings and caveats that apply to the study as a whole: Differences in Vbeta-Jbeta gene family usage, including TRBV10, TRBV19, TRBV23 and TRBV5, were found between hereditary and idiopathic chronic pancreatitis. Significantly increased TCRbeta repertoire diversity and reduced clonality were observed in both chronic pancreatitis groups relative to controls. Chronic pancreatitis caused by alcohol use was excluded from the study.

Control pancreas tissue was obtained from deceased organ donors with no known pancreatic disease and was processed through the same islet isolation procedure as patient tissue. For TCRbeta sequencing, genomic DNA was extracted directly from bulk pancreas tissue, without T cell sorting. At two US centers, pancreas tissues from patients and organ donors were collected on a consecutive basis. About this clone itself: The antigen this receptor binds is unknown. The sample holds no much larger clone one base away, and base qualities are not on file.

Libraries came from the immunoSEQ multiplex PCR assay. From pancreatic genomic DNA, the TCRbeta CDR3 region and adjacent sequences were amplified and sequenced. The authors' analysis ran thus. Repertoire diversity was assessed as a mean normalized Shannon-Wiener index, together with productive clonality and counts of productive rearrangements. The nonparametric Mann-Whitney U test was used to compare repertoire metrics between the control and chronic pancreatitis groups. A clonotype counted as shared when its CDR3beta sequence had identical amino acid composition and length across subjects. Sourced from immuneACCESS, this table was stored by TCRdb with only in-frame sequences that have V and J called. A share of the clones is absent; for the studies checked, an unresolved V gene accounts for under half, and the remainder has no known explanation. V, J and clone size are those of that table, while D and trimming were read from the DNA. Across this sample there are around 400 clones, with less than 75% seen only once. Together, the top ten hold around 50% of the sample.

Between the V and J ends, shortened by 5 bases and 2 bases respectively, the junction contains 4 bases. Via the germline V gene (reference sequence), CDR1 is LNHDA and CDR2 SQIVND. The CDR3 goes from the cysteine to the phenylalanine over 12 residues. The entry retains the CDR3 DNA only, 36 bases that are in frame from base 1. The receptor's source is a human donor who was a deceased organ donor serving as a healthy control. The chain employs TRBV19 and TRBJ2-1; the D gene is unclear. Sequencing was done on a sample of pancreas tissue. The CDR3 region has the sequence CASSVTYNEQFF. The nucleotides read TGTGCCAGTAGTGTTACCTACAATGAGCAGTTCTTC.